These 25 T cell receptor beta chains were sequenced from one sample in a study of T cells in Graves' hyperthyroidism and ophthalmopathy. RNA transcripts were the template for amplifying TCR beta CDR3 regions. The primer set for the first-round RT-PCR of the TCR CDR3 was HTBI. TCRdb re-analysed the multiplex PCR reads in MiXCR, keeping a single row per CDR3 protein. In the table there are under 700,000 distinct CDR3 sequences, about a sixth of which are singletons. Material for sequencing was blood. All receptors derive from a woman between 18 and 29 years old with Graves' hyperthyroidism.

This clonotype was seen many times. This chain links TRBV11-2 with TRBJ2-7; 8 bases are a match to TRBD1. Germline lookup yields CDR1 SGHAT and CDR2 FQNNGV. The CDR3 loop spans 17 amino acids. The junction had 9 bases not matched to a gene; V was cut back by 1 base and J by 1 base. CDR3 nucleotide sequence: TGTGCCAGCAGCTTAGTACGGGGACAGGCCTCTTCCTACGAGCAGTACTTC. This translates into CASSLVRGQASSYEQYF.

This clonotype has ten or more counts. The chain links TRBV11-1 to TRBJ2-3; 11 positions match TRBD1. Germline-derived CDR1 and CDR2 are SGHAT and FQDESV (reference sequence). This CDR3 spans 13 amino acids. The V segment lost 9 bases and the J segment 5 bases; nucleotides outside the gene matches: 4. CDR3 nucleotide sequence: TGTGCCAGTAGGACAGGGGGCCTAGATACGCAGTATTTT. Amino acids: CASRTGGLDTQYF.

The chain recombines TRBV6-1 with TRBJ2-5; 7 positions match TRBD1. This CDR3 spans 14 amino acids. The V and J ends lost 7 bases and 3 bases, in that order; junction bases with no gene match: 8. CDR1 and CDR2 (germline): MNHNS, SASEGT. CDR3 DNA: TGTGCCAGCAATTCGGGACAGAAAAAAGAGACCCAGTACTTC. It is translated as CASNSGQKKETQYF.

On this clonotype itself: Being one base from a much bigger clone, this may be a read error. The chain joins TRBV24-1 to TRBJ2-7, with no clear D. The V end was cut by 3 bases, the J end by 1 base, with 3 bases between. CDR1 and CDR2 (germline): KGHDR, SFDVKD. The CDR3 sequence is 12 residues long. CDR3 amino acids: CATSDTSYEQYF. The CDR3 DNA reads TGTGCCACCAGTGATACTTCCTACGAGCAGTACTTC.

This chain connects TRBV10-3 to TRBJ2-1, with 12 positions matching TRBD2. Germline CDR1 is ENHRY and CDR2 is SYGVKD. J gave up 8 bases and V 4 bases, and 9 bases lay outside the gene matches. The CDR3 covers 16 residues. In DNA, the CDR3 is TGTGCCATCAGTGGGACTAGCGGGACCCTCTTGGATGAGCAGTTCTTC. It encodes CAISGTSGTLLDEQFF.

This clonotype appeared a few times. The V and J genes are TRBV18 and TRBJ2-5, with D possibly TRBD2 on 5 matching bases. In germline, CDR1 is KGHSH, CDR2 LQKENI. This CDR3 is 15 amino acids long. V gave up 10 bases and J gave up 3 bases, with 21 bases separating them. CDR3 loop: CANSKVLDGEETQYF. In nucleotides, the CDR3 is TGTGCCAACTCCAAGGTACTAGACGGGGAAGAGACCCAGTACTTC.

Turning to this clonotype: This clone may be a read error of a much larger clone one base away. The CDR3 DNA follows: TGCGCCAGCAGCTTGGCCAGCCGGAACACTGGAGCTTTCTTT. Translating it yields CASSLASRNTGAFF. The chain combines TRBV5-1 with TRBJ1-1; D call uncertain. Germline V CDR1 and CDR2: SGHRS, YFSETQ. This CDR3 is 14 amino acids long. The full variable domain, in which reference TRBV5-1 and TRBJ1-1 provide the parts outside the CDR3, is KAGVTQTPRYLIKTRGQQVTLSCSPISGHRSVSWYQQTPGQGLQFLFEYFSETQRNKGNFPGRFSGRQFSNSRSEMNVSTLELGDSALYLCASSLASRNTGAFFGQGTRLTVV.

This clonotype turned up a few times. The V and J genes are TRBV6-1 and TRBJ1-6, with 7 bases matching TRBD1. J lost 11 bases, V lost 5 bases, and 9 bases had no gene match. The germline V gene encodes CDR1 MNHNS and CDR2 SASEGT. CDR3 length: 14 amino acids. Written as DNA, the CDR3 is TGTGCCAGCAGTAACTCAGGGGGTAGAGCACCCCTCCACTTT. Amino acids: CASSNSGGRAPLHF.

This clonotype was observed a few times. The DNA of the CDR3 is TGTGCCAGCAGGACCGCAAACCCCCAGCCCCAGCATTTT. Translated, it gives CASRTANPQPQHF. V is TRBV6-4 and J is TRBJ1-5; the D is unclear. V lost 6 bases to trimming and J lost 7 bases, with 13 bases between them. The CDR3 spans 13 residues. The germline gives CDR1 MRHNA, CDR2 SNTAGT.

A few counts support this clonotype. This rearrangement joins TRBV20-1 to TRBJ2-5; either TRBD1 or TRBD2 may fit D (5 bases each). Trimming took off 6 bases at V and 5 bases at J, with 16 bases between the two ends. The germline V gene encodes CDR1 DFQATT and CDR2 SNEGSKA (reference sequence). The CDR3 is made up of 13 amino acids. In DNA form, the CDR3 reads TGCAGTGCCACCCTTCGGGGCGCGGAGACCCAGTACTTC. Translated: CSATLRGAETQYF.

This clonotype came up a few times. The chain employs TRBV7-2 and TRBJ2-1, with 10 bases aligning to TRBD1. The CDR3 is 15 amino acids. The germline CDR1 and CDR2 sequences are SGHTA and FQGNSA. V shed 3 bases, J shed 7 bases, and the junction held 6 bases outside the gene matches. The CDR3: CASSFGQGGRNEQFF. DNA for the CDR3: TGTGCCAGCAGCTTCGGACAGGGGGGACGGAATGAGCAGTTCTTC.

This chain uses TRBV2 with TRBJ2-2; the D is unclear. The V end was cut by 4 bases, the J end by 4 bases, with 7 bases between. The length of the CDR3 is 13 residues. CDR1 SNHLY and CDR2 FYNNEI come from the germline V gene. The CDR3 DNA sequence: TGTGCCAGCAGTGTTCACATCACCGGGGAGCTGTTTTTT. Translated, it gives CASSVHITGELFF. Based on the CDR3 plus reference TRBV2 and TRBJ2-2, the full variable domain is EPEVTQTPSHQVTQMGQEVILRCVPISNHLYFYWYRQILGQKVEFLVSFYNNEISEKSEIFDDQFSVERPDGSNFTLKIRSTKLEDSAMYFCASSVHITGELFFGEGSRLTVL.

Comments on this clonotype: A much larger clone is a single base away; this may be a read error. V gene TRBV12-3 or TRBV12-4 combines with J gene TRBJ1-4, with 9 bases fitting TRBD1. The J segment lost 8 bases and the V segment lost 8 bases, leaving 15 bases of the junction unmatched. This CDR3 has 16 residues. The CDR3 sequence: CASGYIPTGGREKLFF. For the CDR3, the DNA is TGTGCCAGCGGTTACATCCCGACAGGGGGACGGGAAAAACTGTTTTTT.

The V and J genes are TRBV19 and TRBJ2-7, with D possibly matching TRBD2 (7 bases). Germline lookup yields CDR1 LNHDA and CDR2 SQIVND (reference sequence). The CDR3 loop spans 17 amino acids. Trimming took 2 bases from V and 7 from J, leaving 24 bases between them. In nucleotides, the CDR3 is TGTGCCAGTAGTATATCGAGGAGCGGGTCGGGGGGCAATGAGCAGTACTTC. It codes for CASSISRSGSGGNEQYF.

The chain is built from TRBV7-9 and TRBJ2-7; 9 bases are shared with TRBD1. Germline V lookup: CDR1 SEHNR, CDR2 FQNEAQ (reference sequence). The CDR3 runs to 14 residues. The ends lost 2 bases at V and 5 bases at J; junction bases unmatched: 4. CDR3 bases: TGTGCCAGCAGCTTACCGGGGACAGGGAACGAGCAGTACTTC. Translation: CASSLPGTGNEQYF.

This clonotype was recorded many times. The genes are TRBV11-3 and TRBJ1-1; possible D gene TRBD1, 5 bases. The CDR3 runs to 15 residues. Germline V gives CDR1 SGHNT, CDR2 YENEEA. Trimming pared 5 bases from V and 0 bases from J, leaving 13 bases between. The CDR3 coding sequence is TGTGCCAGCAGCGCCGGGGGGGGATTGAACACTGAAGCTTTCTTT. Protein: CASSAGGGLNTEAFF.

The chain combines TRBV7-9 with TRBJ2-5; tentatively, D is TRBD1 (6 bases). Trimming took off 8 bases at V and 2 bases at J, with 33 bases between the two ends. The CDR3 is 20 residues long. Germline loops: CDR1 SEHNR, CDR2 FQNEAQ (reference sequence). CDR3 loop: CASGQPRRGSFTVWQETQYF. The CDR3 nucleotides read TGTGCCAGCGGCCAGCCCCGCAGGGGCTCCTTCACGGTGTGGCAAGAGACCCAGTACTTC.

This clonotype occurred many times. The chain couples TRBV28 to TRBJ1-6; 10 nucleotides align to TRBD1. The junction had 6 bases not matched to a gene; V was cut back by 7 bases and J by 9 bases. The CDR3 is 14 residues long. Germline values: CDR1 MDHEN, CDR2 SYDVKM. CDR3 in DNA: TGTGCCAGCAACACCGGGACAGGGGTTTCACCCCTCCACTTT. Translating gives CASNTGTGVSPLHF.

This clonotype was observed a handful of times. V gene TRBV20-1 combines with J gene TRBJ2-7; D is undetermined. CDR1 is DFQATT and CDR2 is SNEGSKA in the germline V gene (reference sequence). This CDR3 is 13 amino acids long. The V and J ends lost 6 bases and 3 bases respectively, with 15 bases between them. CDR3 sequence: CSARLDIYYEQYF. CDR3 nucleotide sequence: TGCAGTGCCCGACTCGACATCTACTACGAGCAGTACTTC.

This clonotype has ten or more counts. The rearrangement links TRBV12-3 or TRBV12-4 to TRBJ1-2, with D perhaps TRBD1 (6 bases). The CDR3 is 14 residues long. V was trimmed by 5 bases and J by 5 bases, leaving 15 bases between them. This CDR3 is CASSLDSVWYGYTF. The CDR3 bases are TGTGCCAGCAGTCTGGACAGTGTTTGGTATGGCTACACCTTC.

This clonotype was counted at least ten times. At one end the junction does not follow the germline gene, possibly because of a read error. In DNA, the CDR3 is TGTGCCAGCAGCCTCCGACAGGGCAACACTGAAGCTTTCTTT. Encoded protein: CASSLRQGNTEAFF. This sequence joins TRBV5-1 and TRBJ1-1, with 7 bases that match TRBD1. The CDR3 is 14 amino acids. Germline V gives CDR1 SGHRS, CDR2 YFSETQ. The whole variable domain, filled in from reference TRBV5-1 and TRBJ1-1, reads KAGVTQTPRYLIKTRGQQVTLSCSPISGHRSVSWYQQTPGQGLQFLFEYFSETQRNKGNFPGRFSGRQFSNSRSEMNVSTLELGDSALYLCASSLRQGNTEAFFGQGTRLTVV.

Many counts were recorded for this clonotype. This chain connects TRBV2 to TRBJ2-5; tentatively, D is TRBD1 or TRBD2 (5 bases each). Trimming took off 8 bases at V and 5 bases at J, with 12 bases between the two ends. Germline-derived CDR1 and CDR2 are SNHLY and FYNNEI. This CDR3 contains 12 residues. The CDR3: CASYLAGETQYF. For the CDR3, the DNA is TGTGCCAGCTATCTAGCAGGGGAGACCCAGTACTTC. Complete variable domain (other parts from reference TRBV2 and TRBJ2-5): EPEVTQTPSHQVTQMGQEVILRCVPISNHLYFYWYRQILGQKVEFLVSFYNNEISEKSEIFDDQFSVERPDGSNFTLKIRSTKLEDSAMYFCASYLAGETQYFGPGTRLLVL.

This clonotype was detected only a few times. The chain couples TRBV10-3 to TRBJ2-7; D uncertain. Trimming stripped 4 bases from V and 0 bases from J, with 10 bases between. The CDR3 consists of 14 residues. The germline V gene has CDR1 ENHRY and CDR2 SYGVKD. The CDR3 loop reads CAISGQLRSYEQYF. In nucleotides, the CDR3 is TGTGCCATCAGTGGGCAGTTACGCTCCTACGAGCAGTACTTC.

CDR3 bases: TGCGCCAGCAGTGAGTCGACTAGCTGGGGGCCTCCTGAGTACGAGCAGTACTTC. Translation gives CASSESTSWGPPEYEQYF. The rearrangement links TRBV10-1 to TRBJ2-7; TRBD2 is a possible D gene (7 bases). The CDR3 totals 18 residues. Germline V gives CDR1 WNHNN, CDR2 SYGVQD (reference sequence). V shed 0 bases and J shed 4 bases, with 22 bases lying between them.

The rearrangement links TRBV15 to TRBJ2-3; possible D gene TRBD1, 8 bases. Per germline, CDR1 LNHNV and CDR2 YYDKDF (reference sequence). V shed 1 base and J shed 4 bases, with 15 bases lying between them. The CDR3 contains 16 residues. DNA for the CDR3: TGTGCCACCAGCAGAGTAACAGGGGGGGCCGCAGATACGCAGTATTTT. Amino acid sequence: CATSRVTGGAADTQYF.